This section outlines one T cell receptor beta chain sequence together with its context. Its specificity is unknown. This record comes from a study of cytomegalovirus exposure and HLA in healthy donors. Study-wide results and limits: Owing to their indistinguishability, certain V segments, notably TRBV6-2 and TRBV6-3, were excluded. Presence/absence results assume similar sequencing depth per donor, which may not hold. A previous analysis found most TCR beta V segments productive roughly 90% or roughly 30% of the time.

PCR involved 60 Vbeta and 13 Jbeta primers. Clones were read by immunoSEQ multiplex PCR, and TCRdb kept only the in-frame ones, dropping some. The sample carries some 84,000 clones, just under 80% recorded once. This CDR3 contains 14 residues. Germline-derived CDR1 and CDR2 are LNHDA and SQIVND (reference sequence). V was trimmed by 0 bases and J by 0 bases, leaving 6 bases between them. This rearrangement joins TRBV19 to TRBJ2-7; possibly TRBD2 for D (5 bases). The sample comprised PBMCs. The source is a male donor in good health and CMV-seropositive. CDR3 nucleotides: TGTGCCAGTAGTATAGACGGGAACTCCTACGAGCAGTACTTC. Protein: CASSIDGNSYEQYF.